This TCR beta chain was obtained from a study of blood T cell repertoires in COVID-19. In the study overall: Material from acute and convalescent COVID-19 was sourced from the United States, Italy and Spain.

The data were produced by immunoSEQ multiplex PCR, yet TCRdb's version contains in-frame clones alone and is incomplete. The sample yields about 150,000 clones, about 81% seen once. V lost 5 bases and J lost 3; bases outside the gene matches: 5. CDR3 length: 15 amino acids. The V gene's germline CDR1 is MNHEY and CDR2 SMNVEV (reference sequence). The clonotype originates from a man in his forties or fifties who had recovered from COVID-19. J is TRBJ1-3 and V is TRBV27; 9 nucleotides line up with TRBD1. Sequences were obtained from PBMCs or T cells enriched from blood (not recorded which). This CDR3 reads CASSPQGAFGNTIYF. The CDR3 nucleotides are TGTGCCAGCAGTCCACAGGGGGCGTTTGGAAACACCATATATTTT.